The rows below give T cell receptor beta chains drawn from one sample of a study of blood T cells in healthy people across ages. TCRdb reprocessed the 5' RACE reads via MiXCR and lists one record per CDR3 protein. The data show 1 million to 1.2 million distinct CDR3 sequences, about two fifths seen once. The specimen sequenced was blood. The receptor source for this set is a man younger than 35 in good health. Each CDR3 is given with its conserved first and last residue. Fields, in order: D gene, V gene, CDR3 protein. A D gene is named only where the DNA matches it firmly.

D: TRBD1
V: TRBV10-3
CDR3: CAISGTGGSYTGELFF

D: TRBD1
V: TRBV9
CDR3: CASSAWTGDGYTF

D: -
V: TRBV20-1
CDR3: CSARQGWNEQFF

D: TRBD1
V: TRBV20-1
CDR3: CSASPIRDRGLKEKLFF

D: -
V: TRBV5-1
CDR3: CASKRADPQETQYF

D: -
V: TRBV20-1
CDR3: CSARDAGARYSEQFF

D: TRBD2
V: TRBV6-2/TRBV6-3
CDR3: CASRIGTSYEQYF

D: -
V: TRBV6-2/TRBV6-3
CDR3: CASSQGTGFWNTEAFF

D: -
V: TRBV20-1
CDR3: CSARDVGQSNQPQHF

D: TRBD1
V: TRBV4-3
CDR3: CASSQAYRGGYTF

D: -
V: TRBV5-1
CDR3: CASSSTSQAFF

D: -
V: TRBV12-3/TRBV12-4
CDR3: CASRPVGGYGYTF

D: TRBD1
V: TRBV24-1
CDR3: CVTSDLPDRGNERFF